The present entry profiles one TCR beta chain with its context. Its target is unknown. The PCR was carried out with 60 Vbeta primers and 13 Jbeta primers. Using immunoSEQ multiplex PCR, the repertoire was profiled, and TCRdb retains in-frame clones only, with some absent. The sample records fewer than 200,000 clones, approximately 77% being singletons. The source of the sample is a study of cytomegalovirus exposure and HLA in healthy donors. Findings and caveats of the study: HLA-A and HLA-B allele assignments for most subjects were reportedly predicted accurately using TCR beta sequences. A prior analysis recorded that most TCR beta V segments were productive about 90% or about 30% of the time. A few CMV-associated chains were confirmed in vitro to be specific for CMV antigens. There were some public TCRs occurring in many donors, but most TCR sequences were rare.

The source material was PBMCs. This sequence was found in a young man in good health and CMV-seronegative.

The CDR3 sequence is CASSYSLGGTEAFF. The DNA of the CDR3 is TGTGCCAGCAGTTATTCCCTCGGGGGGACTGAAGCTTTCTTT. V gene TRBV6-5 combines with J gene TRBJ1-1, with D possibly matching TRBD1 (5 bases). This CDR3 region has 14 residues. Germline V CDR1 and CDR2: MNHEY, SVGAGI. With 3 bases removed from V and 5 bases from J, the gap between germline ends came to 13 bases.